The 15 T cell receptor beta chains in this list originate from one sample, sequenced in a study of T cells after yellow fever vaccination. TCRdb re-called the 5' RACE reads with MiXCR, one entry per CDR3 protein. The sample holds hundreds of thousands of distinct CDR3 sequences, 18% seen once. The sample consisted of PBMCs, taken before the yellow fever booster vaccination. The receptors were sampled from a man between 18 and 29 years old who received the YFV17D yellow fever vaccine.

The chain joins TRBV7-2 to TRBJ2-3; D may be TRBD1 or TRBD2 (6 bases each). CDR1 is SGHTA and CDR2 is FQGNSA in the germline V gene. The germline V and J ends were trimmed by 5 bases and 7 bases, with 13 bases remaining between them. The CDR3 totals 13 residues. Here the CDR3 DNA reads TGTGCCAGCAGCGCGCCGGGGGCGAATACGCAGTATTTT. This sequence encodes CASSAPGANTQYF.

This clonotype was counted between two and nine times. The chain employs TRBV6-2 or TRBV6-3 and TRBJ2-1, with 12 bases lining up with TRBD2. Germline assignment: CDR1 MNHEY and CDR2 SVGEGT. V shed 4 bases, J shed 3 bases, and the junction held 7 bases outside the gene matches. The CDR3 runs to 17 residues. The CDR3 loop is CASSSRLAGDLYNEQFF. CDR3 nucleotides: TGTGCCAGCAGTTCCCGACTAGCGGGGGACCTCTACAATGAGCAGTTCTTC.

The sample holds a few counts of this clonotype. The chain uses TRBV5-1 and TRBJ1-4; D call uncertain. From germline, CDR1 is SGHRS and CDR2 YFSETQ. The CDR3 contains 13 residues. Trimming pared 1 base from V and 8 bases from J, leaving 9 bases between. CDR3 region: CASSLWPTEKLFF. In DNA form, the CDR3 reads TGCGCCAGCAGCTTGTGGCCTACCGAAAAACTGTTTTTT.

Only a few counts were recorded for this clonotype. The genes are TRBV5-5 and TRBJ1-4, with D tentatively TRBD1 (5 bases). The ends were cut back, 4 bases at V and 4 bases at J, with 14 bases in the middle. This CDR3 spans 15 amino acids. Germline V gene data show CDR1 as SGHKS and CDR2 as YYEKEE (reference sequence). The CDR3 spells CASSGAAGINEKLFF. The CDR3, as DNA: TGTGCCAGCAGCGGGGCCGCGGGAATTAATGAAAAACTGTTTTTT.

This rearrangement joins TRBV7-2 to TRBJ2-5, with D possibly TRBD2 on 5 matching bases. Germline CDR1 is SGHTA and CDR2 is FQGNSA. CDR3 size: 15 residues. The germline V and J ends were trimmed by 7 bases and 3 bases, with 18 bases remaining between them. The CDR3 sequence is CASTLRRLPEETQYF. The DNA of the CDR3 is TGTGCCAGCACCCTGAGGAGACTACCTGAAGAGACCCAGTACTTC.

This clonotype showed up many times. The chain joins TRBV12-3 or TRBV12-4 to TRBJ2-5; D uncertain. The CDR3 has 12 amino acids. V dropped 2 bases and J dropped 4 bases, with 5 bases sitting between them. The CDR3 DNA reads TGTGCCAGCAGTTTAACCGGAGAGACCCAGTACTTC. Translating gives CASSLTGETQYF.

The chain employs TRBV12-3 or TRBV12-4 and TRBJ2-3; TRBD2 matches at 7 bases. Trimming at V came to 7 bases and at J to 5 bases, leaving 3 bases not matched to a gene. The CDR3 totals 12 residues. The CDR3 reads CASKPGGDTQYF. The DNA for the CDR3 is TGTGCCAGCAAACCGGGGGGAGATACGCAGTATTTT.

The CDR3 DNA reads as TGTGCCAGCAGCTTGGCTGGGAGCATCGCGTACGAGCAGTACTTC. Encoded protein: CASSLAGSIAYEQYF. This chain joins TRBV5-5 and TRBJ2-7; a weak D match, TRBD2 (5 bases). V shed 0 bases and J shed 4 bases, with 14 bases lying between them. The CDR3 length is 15 residues. Germline CDR1 and CDR2: SGHKS and YYEKEE (reference sequence).

The J gene is TRBJ2-3, the V gene TRBV20-1; no clear D gene. The CDR3 is 11 amino acids. Germline V gene sequence: CDR1 DFQATT, CDR2 SNEGSKA (reference sequence). V was cut by 4 bases and J by 6 bases, with 8 bases left in between. This chain's CDR3 is CSATPSDTQYF. CDR3 nucleotide sequence: TGCAGTGCTACCCCTTCGGATACGCAGTATTTT.

This clonotype has a count of ten or more. This chain uses TRBV7-2 with TRBJ2-5; maybe TRBD2 (6 bases). V was shortened by 5 bases and J by 1 base, with 14 bases between the two germline ends. The CDR3 length is 15 residues. CDR1 and CDR2 from the germline V gene are SGHTA and FQGNSA. CDR3 region: CASSLGGALQETQYF. The DNA for the CDR3 is TGTGCCAGCAGCCTTGGAGGGGCGCTCCAAGAGACCCAGTACTTC.

This chain connects TRBV19 to TRBJ1-1, with TRBD1 identical over 7 bases. The trim removed 6 bases at V and 4 bases at J, leaving 5 bases unmatched. Germline V gene data show CDR1 as LNHDA and CDR2 as SQIVND (reference sequence). This CDR3 is 13 amino acids long. The CDR3 region is CASRAGGSTEAFF. The CDR3 coding sequence is TGTGCCAGTAGGGCAGGGGGGAGCACTGAAGCTTTCTTT.

In this sample, this clonotype turned up a few times. The chain couples TRBV6-5 to TRBJ2-3; D call uncertain. Germline CDR1 is MNHEY and CDR2 is SVGAGI. The CDR3 covers 17 residues. V was pared by 0 bases and J by 6 bases, with 19 bases between. CDR3 protein: CASSYSRRSLDMDTQYF. In nucleotides, the CDR3 is TGTGCCAGCAGTTACTCGAGGAGATCCCTTGATATGGATACGCAGTATTTT.

This clonotype was counted between two and nine times. The chain carries TRBV13 and TRBJ1-1; the match to TRBD1 covers 12 bases. The germline V gene encodes CDR1 PRHDT and CDR2 FYEKMQ (reference sequence). This CDR3 spans 13 amino acids. V lost 5 bases to trimming and J lost 9 bases; unmatched junction nucleotides: 4. The CDR3 nucleotides are TGTGCCAGCAGCCTTCGGGACAGGGGGCAAGCTTTCTTT. This codes for CASSLRDRGQAFF.

This chain links TRBV20-1 with TRBJ1-2; D possibly corresponds to TRBD1 (6 bases). With 3 bases removed from V and 2 bases from J, the gap between germline ends came to 13 bases. CDR3 length equals 14 residues. CDR1 and CDR2 from the germline V gene are DFQATT and SNEGSKA (reference sequence). The CDR3 DNA follows: TGCAGTGCTAGTTTAAAGGGGGAGAACTATGGCTACACCTTC. It translates to CSASLKGENYGYTF.

This clonotype was observed a handful of times. The chain couples TRBV6-5 to TRBJ1-2, with 7 bases matching TRBD1. Looked up from germline, CDR1 is MNHEY and CDR2 is SVGAGI. V trimming: 6 bases; J trimming: 5 bases; junction bases outside the gene matches: 9. The CDR3 consists of 14 residues. The CDR3 loop is CASSGGQRSYGYTF. The CDR3 bases are TGTGCCAGCAGCGGGGGACAGCGCTCTTATGGCTACACCTTC.